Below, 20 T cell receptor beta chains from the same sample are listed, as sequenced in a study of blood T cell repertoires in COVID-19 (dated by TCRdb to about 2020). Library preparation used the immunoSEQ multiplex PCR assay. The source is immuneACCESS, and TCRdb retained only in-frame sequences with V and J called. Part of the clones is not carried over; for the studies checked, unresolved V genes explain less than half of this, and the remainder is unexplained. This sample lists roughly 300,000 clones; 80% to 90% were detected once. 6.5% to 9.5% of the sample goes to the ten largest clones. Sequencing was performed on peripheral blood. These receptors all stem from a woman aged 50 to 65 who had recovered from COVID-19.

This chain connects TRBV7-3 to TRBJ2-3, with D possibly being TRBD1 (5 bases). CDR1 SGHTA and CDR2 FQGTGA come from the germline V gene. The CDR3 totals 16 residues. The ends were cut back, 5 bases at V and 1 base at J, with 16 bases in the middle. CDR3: CASSGSGLDGTDTQYF. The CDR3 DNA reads TGTGCCAGCAGCGGATCAGGGTTAGATGGCACAGATACGCAGTATTTT. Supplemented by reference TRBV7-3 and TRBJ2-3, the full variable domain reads GAGVSQTPSNKVTEKGKYVELRCDPISGHTALYWYRQSLGQGPEFLIYFQGTGAADDSGLPNDRFFAVRPEGSVSTLKIQRTERGDSAVYLCASSGSGLDGTDTQYFGPGTRLTVL.

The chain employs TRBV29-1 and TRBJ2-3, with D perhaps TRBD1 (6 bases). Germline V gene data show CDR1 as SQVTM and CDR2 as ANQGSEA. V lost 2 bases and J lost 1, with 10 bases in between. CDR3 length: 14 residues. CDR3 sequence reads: CSVEPGVGTDTQYF. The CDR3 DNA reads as TGCAGCGTTGAACCAGGGGTCGGCACAGATACGCAGTATTTT.

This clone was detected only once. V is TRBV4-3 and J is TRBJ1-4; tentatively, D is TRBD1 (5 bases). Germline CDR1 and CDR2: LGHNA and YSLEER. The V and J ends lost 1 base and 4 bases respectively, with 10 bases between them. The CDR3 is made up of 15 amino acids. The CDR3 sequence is CASSQGGGSNEKLFF. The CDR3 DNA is TGCGCCAGCAGCCAAGGGGGGGGGAGTAATGAAAAACTGTTTTTT.

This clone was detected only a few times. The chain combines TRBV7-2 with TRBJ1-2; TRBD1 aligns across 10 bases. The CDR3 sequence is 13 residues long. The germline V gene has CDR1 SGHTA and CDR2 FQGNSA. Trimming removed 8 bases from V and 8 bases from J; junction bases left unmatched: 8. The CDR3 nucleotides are TGTGCCAGCGCGGGACAGGGGATGAGAGGCTACACCTTC. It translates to CASAGQGMRGYTF.

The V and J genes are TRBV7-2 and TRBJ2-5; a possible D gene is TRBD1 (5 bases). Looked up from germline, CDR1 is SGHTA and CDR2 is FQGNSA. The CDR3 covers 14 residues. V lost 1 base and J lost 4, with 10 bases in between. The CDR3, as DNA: TGTGCCAGCAGCTTAGTAGCAGGGCCAGAGACCCAGTACTTC. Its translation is CASSLVAGPETQYF.

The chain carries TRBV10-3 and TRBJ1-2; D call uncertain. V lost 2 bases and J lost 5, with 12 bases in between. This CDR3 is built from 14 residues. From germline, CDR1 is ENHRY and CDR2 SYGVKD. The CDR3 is CAISEGGYTYGYTF. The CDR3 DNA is TGTGCCATCAGTGAGGGCGGTTACACGTATGGCTACACCTTC.

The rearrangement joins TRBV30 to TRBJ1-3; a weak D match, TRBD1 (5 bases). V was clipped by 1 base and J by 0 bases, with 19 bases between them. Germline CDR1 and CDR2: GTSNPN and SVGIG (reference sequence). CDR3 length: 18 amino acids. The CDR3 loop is CAWSGGVRQQHSGNTIYF. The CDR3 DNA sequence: TGTGCCTGGAGTGGGGGGGTGCGGCAGCAACACTCTGGAAACACCATATATTTT.

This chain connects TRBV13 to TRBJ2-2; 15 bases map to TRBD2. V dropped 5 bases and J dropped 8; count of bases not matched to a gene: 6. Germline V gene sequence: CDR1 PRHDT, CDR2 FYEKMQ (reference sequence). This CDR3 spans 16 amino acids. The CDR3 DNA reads TGTGCCAGCAGCCCCGGACTAGCGGGGGGGCCTGGGGAGCTGTTTTTT. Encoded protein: CASSPGLAGGPGELFF.

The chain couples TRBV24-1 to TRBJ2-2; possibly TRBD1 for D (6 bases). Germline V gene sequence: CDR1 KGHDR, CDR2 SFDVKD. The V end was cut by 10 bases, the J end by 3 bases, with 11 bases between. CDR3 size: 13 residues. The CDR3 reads CATGTSYTGELFF. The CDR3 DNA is TGTGCCACGGGGACATCATACACCGGGGAGCTGTTTTTT.

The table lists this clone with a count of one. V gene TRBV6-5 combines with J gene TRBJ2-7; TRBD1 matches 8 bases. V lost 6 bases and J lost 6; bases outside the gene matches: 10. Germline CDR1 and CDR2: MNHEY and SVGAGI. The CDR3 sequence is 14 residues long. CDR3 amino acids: CASRTRTGTGEQYF. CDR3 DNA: TGTGCCAGCAGGACAAGGACAGGGACGGGCGAGCAGTACTTC.

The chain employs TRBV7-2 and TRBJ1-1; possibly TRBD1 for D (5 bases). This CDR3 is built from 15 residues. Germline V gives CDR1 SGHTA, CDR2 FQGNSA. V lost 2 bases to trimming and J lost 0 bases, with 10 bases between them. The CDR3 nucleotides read TGTGCCAGCAGCTTATTGGGACTGTTGAACACTGAAGCTTTCTTT. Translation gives CASSLLGLLNTEAFF.

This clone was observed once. CDR3 sequence: CASSIGTYSYEQYF. The CDR3 DNA reads as TGCGCCAGCAGTATCGGGACTTACTCCTACGAGCAGTACTTC. The J gene is TRBJ2-7, the V gene TRBV5-1, with a possible D match to TRBD2 (6 bases). V was pared by 5 bases and J by 0 bases, with 12 bases between. In germline, CDR1 is SGHRS, CDR2 YFSETQ. This CDR3 has 14 residues.

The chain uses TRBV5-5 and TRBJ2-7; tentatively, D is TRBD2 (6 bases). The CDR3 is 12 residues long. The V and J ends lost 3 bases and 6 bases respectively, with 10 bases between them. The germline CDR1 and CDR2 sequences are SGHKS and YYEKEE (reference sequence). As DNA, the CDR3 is TGTGCCAGCAGCTGGGACTCCGGCGAGCAGTACTTC. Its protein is CASSWDSGEQYF.

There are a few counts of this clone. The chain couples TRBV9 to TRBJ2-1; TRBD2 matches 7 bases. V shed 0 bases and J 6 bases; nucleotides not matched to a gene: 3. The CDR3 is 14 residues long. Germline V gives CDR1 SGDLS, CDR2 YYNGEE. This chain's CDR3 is CASSVALAINEQFF. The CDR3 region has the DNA TGTGCCAGCAGCGTAGCACTAGCGATCAATGAGCAGTTCTTC.

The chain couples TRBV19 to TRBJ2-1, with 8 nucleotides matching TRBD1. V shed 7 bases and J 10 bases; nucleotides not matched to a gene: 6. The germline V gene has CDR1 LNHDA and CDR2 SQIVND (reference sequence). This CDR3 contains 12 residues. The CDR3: CASNRDRGEQFF. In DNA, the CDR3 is TGTGCCAGTAACCGAGACAGGGGCGAGCAGTTCTTC.

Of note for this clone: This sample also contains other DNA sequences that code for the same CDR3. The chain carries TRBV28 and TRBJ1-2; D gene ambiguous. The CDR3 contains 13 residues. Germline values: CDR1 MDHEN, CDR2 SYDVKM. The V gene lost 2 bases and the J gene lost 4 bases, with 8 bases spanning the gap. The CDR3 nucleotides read TGTGCCAGCAGTTTAGGCCAAACCTATGGCTACACCTTC. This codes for CASSLGQTYGYTF.

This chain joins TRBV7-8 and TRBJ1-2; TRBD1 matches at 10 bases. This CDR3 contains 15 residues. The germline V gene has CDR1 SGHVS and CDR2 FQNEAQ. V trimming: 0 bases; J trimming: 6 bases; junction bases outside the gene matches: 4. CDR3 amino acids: CASSLAGTGENGYTF. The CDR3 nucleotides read TGTGCCAGCAGCTTAGCTGGGACAGGGGAAAATGGCTACACCTTC.

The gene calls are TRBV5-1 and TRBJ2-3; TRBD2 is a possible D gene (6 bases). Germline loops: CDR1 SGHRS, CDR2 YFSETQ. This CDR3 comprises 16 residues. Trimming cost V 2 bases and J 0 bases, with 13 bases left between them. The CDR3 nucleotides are TGCGCCAGCAGCTTCTGGGGCGGGATTAGCACAGATACGCAGTATTTT. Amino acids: CASSFWGGISTDTQYF.

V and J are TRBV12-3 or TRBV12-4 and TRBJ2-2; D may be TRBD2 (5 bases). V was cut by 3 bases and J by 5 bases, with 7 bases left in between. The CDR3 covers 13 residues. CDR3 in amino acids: CASSLRETGELFF. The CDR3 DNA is TGTGCCAGCAGTTTGAGGGAAACCGGGGAGCTGTTTTTT.

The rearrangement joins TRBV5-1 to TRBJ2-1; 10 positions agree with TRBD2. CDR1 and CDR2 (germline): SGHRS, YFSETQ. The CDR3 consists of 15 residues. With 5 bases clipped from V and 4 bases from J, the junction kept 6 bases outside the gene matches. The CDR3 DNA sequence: TGCGCCAGCAGACAAACTAGCGGGGCTTACAATGAGCAGTTCTTC. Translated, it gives CASRQTSGAYNEQFF.